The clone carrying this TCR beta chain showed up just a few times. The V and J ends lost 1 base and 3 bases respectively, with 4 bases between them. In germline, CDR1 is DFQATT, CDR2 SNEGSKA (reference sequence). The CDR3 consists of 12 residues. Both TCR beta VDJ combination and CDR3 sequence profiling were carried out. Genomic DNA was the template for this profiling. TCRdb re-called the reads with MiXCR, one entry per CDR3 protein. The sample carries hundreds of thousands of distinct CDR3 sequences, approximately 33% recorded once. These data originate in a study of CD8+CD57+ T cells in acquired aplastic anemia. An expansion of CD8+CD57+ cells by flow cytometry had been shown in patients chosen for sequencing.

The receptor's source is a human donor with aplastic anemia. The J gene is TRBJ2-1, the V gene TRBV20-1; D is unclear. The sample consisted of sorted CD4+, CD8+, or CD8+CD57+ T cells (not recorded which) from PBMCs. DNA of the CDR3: TGCAGTGCTAGAGGAGACTACAATGAGCAGTTCTTC. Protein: CSARGDYNEQFF.